The T cell receptor (beta chain) under discussion was sequenced for a study of blood T cells in healthy people across ages. This clonotype came up once. Germline V gene data show CDR1 as MNHEY and CDR2 as SMNVEV (reference sequence). V shed 5 bases, J shed 3 bases, and the junction held 4 bases outside the gene matches. The CDR3 contains 14 residues. Primers used in a second PCR of about 6 to 11 cycles were a sample-barcoded 5' primer and a J-beta primer mix. With 12 random nucleotides, a template-switch adaptor tagged each individual cDNA molecule. Via MiXCR, TCRdb re-called the 5' RACE reads, giving one row per CDR3 protein. The table lists approximately 1.5 million distinct CDR3 sequences, approximately 43% of them singletons, with about 4% in the top ten.

The sequenced sample consisted of blood. The gene calls are TRBV27 and TRBJ1-1, with TRBD1 matching 9 bases. The receptor was isolated from a young woman in good health. CDR3 protein: CASSTGGAYTEAFF. CDR3 sequence (DNA): TGTGCCAGCAGTACAGGGGGCGCGTACACTGAAGCTTTCTTT.